The 30 T cell receptor beta chains below were found in one sample sequenced in a study of blood T cell repertoires in COVID-19. Clones were sequenced by immunoSEQ multiplex PCR, and TCRdb holds only the in-frame ones, with some missing. Here the sample spans 250,000 to 350,000 clones, about 90% being singletons. The sequenced sample consisted of peripheral blood. Source of these receptors: a woman aged 45-65 years who had recovered from COVID-19.

The CDR3 loop reads CASSLGQGLDTQYF. The CDR3 nucleotides read TGCGCCAGCAGCTTAGGACAGGGGTTAGATACGCAGTATTTT. This chain connects TRBV5-1 to TRBJ2-3, with 9 nucleotides matching TRBD1. J lost 5 bases, V lost 2 bases, and 3 bases had no gene match. Germline V lookup: CDR1 SGHRS, CDR2 YFSETQ. The CDR3 length is 14 residues. Drawing the rest from reference TRBV5-1 and TRBJ2-3, the complete variable domain is KAGVTQTPRYLIKTRGQQVTLSCSPISGHRSVSWYQQTPGQGLQFLFEYFSETQRNKGNFPGRFSGRQFSNSRSEMNVSTLELGDSALYLCASSLGQGLDTQYFGPGTRLTVL.

A few counts support this clone. The rearrangement uses TRBV15 and TRBJ1-6; D not certain. The germline V gene encodes CDR1 LNHNV and CDR2 YYDKDF (reference sequence). The CDR3 runs 13 residues. V was clipped by 4 bases and J by 10 bases, with 11 bases between them. CDR3 sequence (DNA): TGTGCCACCAGCACCTTTCGGGAGTCACCCCTCCACTTT. This gives the protein CATSTFRESPLHF. The full variable domain, rest sourced from reference TRBV15 and TRBJ1-6, is DAMVIQNPRYQVTQFGKPVTLSCSQTLNHNVMYWYQQKSSQAPKLLFHYYDKDFNNEADTPDNFQSRRPNTSFCFLDIRSPGLGDTAMYLCATSTFRESPLHFGNGTRLTVT.

V gene TRBV9 combines with J gene TRBJ2-2, with D unclear. The CDR3 is 15 residues long. V gave up 1 base and J gave up 1 base, with 8 bases separating them. CDR1 is SGDLS and CDR2 is YYNGEE in the germline V gene. The CDR3 protein is CASSVNSLNTGELFF. The DNA for the CDR3 is TGTGCCAGCAGCGTAAACAGCCTGAACACCGGGGAGCTGTTTTTT.

The rearrangement joins TRBV6-5 to TRBJ1-2, with a tentative D call TRBD1 (5 bases). This CDR3 comprises 13 residues. Looked up from germline, CDR1 is MNHEY and CDR2 is SVGAGI. V was shortened by 1 base and J by 8 bases, with 11 bases between the two germline ends. This chain's CDR3 is CASSYLGRWGYTF. The CDR3 nucleotides are TGTGCCAGCAGTTACTTGGGGCGGTGGGGCTACACCTTC.

J is TRBJ2-4 and V is TRBV6-2 or TRBV6-3; the match to TRBD1 covers 7 bases. This CDR3 spans 15 amino acids. Trimming removed 4 bases from V and 3 bases from J; junction bases left unmatched: 6. Per germline, CDR1 MNHEY and CDR2 SVGEGT. The CDR3, as DNA: TGTGCCAGCAGTTTGGGACAGCGATACAAAAACATTCAGTACTTC. Protein sequence: CASSLGQRYKNIQYF.

The rearrangement joins TRBV6-6 to TRBJ1-2, with 11 bases matching TRBD1. V gave up 2 bases and J gave up 8 bases; unmatched junction bases: 7. Germline CDR1 reads MNHNY; CDR2 reads SVGAGI (reference sequence). The CDR3 covers 15 residues. CDR3 nucleotide sequence: TGTGCCAGCAGTTACACGGGGACAGGGGGACAGGGCTACACCTTC. Protein: CASSYTGTGGQGYTF.

The gene calls are TRBV24-1 and TRBJ2-1; 14 bases fit TRBD2. This CDR3 has 20 amino acids. Looked up from germline, CDR1 is KGHDR and CDR2 is SFDVKD. With 4 bases clipped from V and 4 bases from J, the junction kept 14 bases outside the gene matches. The CDR3 DNA reads as TGTGCCACCAGTGACCCGACTCCGGGACTAGCGGGAGCCAGGTACAATGAGCAGTTCTTC. Translated, it gives CATSDPTPGLAGARYNEQFF.

The chain combines TRBV6-1 with TRBJ1-5; 10 nucleotides line up with TRBD1. With V trimmed by 3 bases and J by 1 base, 6 bases remained unmatched. CDR3 length: 17 amino acids. The germline V gene encodes CDR1 MNHNS and CDR2 SASEGT. The CDR3 sequence: CASSDGDRGWSNQPQHF. In nucleotides, the CDR3 is TGTGCCAGCAGTGATGGGGACAGGGGATGGAGCAATCAGCCCCAGCATTTT.

The chain combines TRBV7-9 with TRBJ1-1, with D perhaps matching TRBD1 (6 bases). CDR1 and CDR2 from the germline V gene are SEHNR and FQNEAQ (reference sequence). This CDR3 spans 14 amino acids. Trimming took off 5 bases at V and 3 bases at J, with 13 bases between the two ends. As DNA, the CDR3 is TGTGCCAGCAGCCCCCCACAGGGATACACTGAAGCTTTCTTT. Protein sequence: CASSPPQGYTEAFF.

This clone was recorded once. The V and J genes are TRBV5-1 and TRBJ1-1; D is uncertain. This CDR3 is 15 amino acids long. V was pared by 0 bases and J by 0 bases, with 9 bases between. Germline V gene data show CDR1 as SGHRS and CDR2 as YFSETQ. CDR3 DNA: TGCGCCAGCAGCTTGGCCGCCGGGGTGAACACTGAAGCTTTCTTT. Protein sequence: CASSLAAGVNTEAFF.

The gene calls are TRBV5-6 and TRBJ1-1; D not certain. Trimming removed 1 base from V and 7 bases from J, with 8 bases in between. The CDR3 has 12 amino acids. Germline V gene sequence: CDR1 SGHDT, CDR2 YYEEEE. CDR3 sequence (DNA): TGTGCCAGCAGCTTGCGAGCAATTGAAGCTTTCTTT. Protein sequence: CASSLRAIEAFF.

The J gene is TRBJ1-1, the V gene TRBV6-2 or TRBV6-3; TRBD1 matches 10 bases. Germline CDR1 reads MNHEY; CDR2 reads SVGEGT. This CDR3 has 18 amino acids. V shed 2 bases, J shed 1 base, and the junction held 10 bases outside the gene matches. The CDR3 bases are TGTGCCAGCAGTTACGCCGACAGGGGGCACGTCGGGAACACTGAAGCTTTCTTT. It specifies CASSYADRGHVGNTEAFF.

The genes are TRBV7-3 and TRBJ1-6; 8 nucleotides align to TRBD1. Trimming at V came to 5 bases and at J to 7 bases, leaving 4 bases not matched to a gene. The CDR3 consists of 14 residues. Germline values: CDR1 SGHTA, CDR2 FQGTGA. The CDR3 loop is CASSPQGANSPLHF. The DNA for the CDR3 is TGTGCCAGCAGCCCCCAGGGGGCGAATTCACCCCTCCACTTT.

The chain carries TRBV6-2 or TRBV6-3 and TRBJ2-3; 10 nucleotides align to TRBD2. V gave up 6 bases and J gave up 4 bases; unmatched junction bases: 13. From germline, CDR1 is MNHEY and CDR2 SVGEGT. This CDR3 is built from 17 residues. The CDR3 sequence: CASSHTLAGVRSDTQYF. The DNA for the CDR3 is TGTGCCAGCAGCCACACCCTAGCGGGAGTTAGGTCAGATACGCAGTATTTT.

This sequence joins TRBV20-1 and TRBJ1-2; no clear D gene. Between the trimmed V and J ends, which lost 6 bases and 14 bases, there was a span of 10 bases. The germline V gene encodes CDR1 DFQATT and CDR2 SNEGSKA (reference sequence). The length of the CDR3 is 8 residues. DNA for the CDR3: TGCAGTGCGAGCGTAGGTACCTTC. Translation: CSASVGTF.

The chain is built from TRBV29-1 and TRBJ2-3; 10 bases map to TRBD2. Germline values: CDR1 SQVTM, CDR2 ANQGSEA. J lost 2 bases, V lost 6 bases, and 2 bases had no gene match. The CDR3 has 13 amino acids. CDR3 residues: CSVLAGVTDTQYF. DNA for the CDR3: TGCAGCGTGCTAGCGGGGGTCACAGATACGCAGTATTTT.

This clone was detected once. The V call is TRBV5-1, the J call TRBJ1-1; a weak D match, TRBD1 (6 bases). CDR1 is SGHRS and CDR2 is YFSETQ in the germline V gene. The CDR3 sequence is 13 residues long. V lost 5 bases and J 4 bases, leaving 12 bases between the germline ends. The CDR3 sequence is CASRPTGSTEAFF. The CDR3 DNA sequence: TGCGCCAGCAGGCCTACAGGGTCCACTGAAGCTTTCTTT.

This clone was observed a single time. This chain links TRBV9 with TRBJ2-5, with TRBD2 identical over 11 bases. Germline V gives CDR1 SGDLS, CDR2 YYNGEE. The CDR3 is 17 residues long. V was clipped by 2 bases and J by 1 base; unmatched bases: 7. CDR3 coding DNA: TGTGCCAGCAGCGTGGATACTAGCGGGGGATTCCAAGAGACCCAGTACTTC. It yields the protein CASSVDTSGGFQETQYF.

The chain has TRBV7-3 and TRBJ1-2; D gene unclear. The V end lost 5 bases, the J end lost 9 bases, and 16 bases lay between the germline ends. Germline CDR1 and CDR2: SGHTA and FQGTGA. The CDR3 loop spans 13 amino acids. In DNA, the CDR3 is TGTGCCAGCAGCCCCGGAGGGAGGGATAGCTACACCTTC. Residues: CASSPGGRDSYTF.

This clone was detected only once. The CDR3 loop is CASSLSTAPEAFF. For the CDR3, the DNA is TGTGCCAGCAGCCTATCGACAGCCCCTGAAGCTTTCTTT. The chain carries TRBV6-1 and TRBJ1-1, with D tentatively TRBD1 (5 bases). V was pared by 6 bases and J by 6 bases, with 14 bases between. The CDR3 contains 13 residues. CDR1 is MNHNS and CDR2 is SASEGT in the germline V gene.

V and J are TRBV30 and TRBJ1-2; 11 bases are shared with TRBD1. The germline CDR1 and CDR2 sequences are GTSNPN and SVGIG (reference sequence). This CDR3 region has 15 residues. With 5 bases clipped from V and 2 bases from J, the junction kept 7 bases outside the gene matches. CDR3 in amino acids: CAWPDWDRGNYGYTF. For the CDR3, the DNA is TGTGCCTGGCCAGATTGGGACAGGGGGAACTATGGCTACACCTTC.

The chain has TRBV18 and TRBJ2-2, with TRBD1 matching 7 bases. There are 16 residues in the CDR3. Losses at the gene ends were 5 bases for V and 5 bases for J; bases not matched to a gene: 11. Germline lookup yields CDR1 KGHSH and CDR2 LQKENI. The CDR3 DNA is TGTGCCAGCTCATCGCAGGGGACAGCCACTACCGGGGAGCTGTTTTTT. As protein: CASSSQGTATTGELFF.

The genes are TRBV11-2 and TRBJ1-5; unclear D gene. V was pared by 3 bases and J by 3 bases, with 6 bases between. CDR1 is SGHAT, CDR2 FQNNGV, per germline. This CDR3 has 13 residues. The CDR3 region has the DNA TGTGCCAGCAGCTTGACTGACAATCAGCCCCAGCATTTT. This translates into CASSLTDNQPQHF.

To note about this clone: An end of the junction differs from the germline gene, which may be a read error. The chain uses TRBV28 and TRBJ2-1; TRBD2 agrees at 11 bases. The CDR3 sequence is 16 residues long. From germline, CDR1 is MDHEN and CDR2 SYDVKM. CDR3 in amino acids: CASSLYSGRGYNEQFF. CDR3 DNA: TGTGCCAGCAGCTTATATAGCGGGAGGGGCTACAATGAGCAGTTCTTC.

This clone came up a few times. V usage is TRBV19 and J usage is TRBJ1-2; 9 positions match TRBD1. The germline CDR1 and CDR2 sequences are LNHDA and SQIVND (reference sequence). The CDR3 spans 16 residues. Unmatched junction bases numbered 14, after V lost 5 bases and J lost 7 bases. CDR3 sequence: CASSLLPGTGSAGYTF. The CDR3 bases are TGTGCCAGTAGTCTACTTCCCGGGACAGGGTCTGCTGGCTACACCTTC. Supplemented by reference TRBV19 and TRBJ1-2, the full variable domain reads DGGITQSPKYLFRKEGQNVTLSCEQNLNHDAMYWYRQDPGQGLRLIYYSQIVNDFQKGDIAEGYSVSREKKESFPLTVTSAQKNPTAFYLCASSLLPGTGSAGYTFGSGTRLTVV.

The chain links TRBV7-3 to TRBJ2-3; 11 positions match TRBD2. This CDR3 is 17 amino acids long. V was pared by 4 bases and J by 5 bases, with 11 bases of the junction left unmatched. CDR1 and CDR2 from the germline V gene are SGHTA and FQGTGA. DNA for the CDR3: TGTGCCAGCAGCTCACGCCTTACTAGCGGGAGAGGAGATACGCAGTATTTT. Protein product: CASSSRLTSGRGDTQYF.

As to this clone: One end of the junction varies from germline; a read error may be responsible. The V gene is TRBV18, the J gene TRBJ2-7, with 10 bases matching TRBD1. Germline V lookup: CDR1 KGHSH, CDR2 LQKENI. The CDR3 is 14 residues long. The CDR3 here is CASSSPGQGYEQYF. The CDR3 DNA reads TGTGCCAGCTCATCACCGGGACAGGGGTACGAGCAGTACTTC.

The chain couples TRBV7-2 to TRBJ2-2; TRBD1 matches at 8 bases. The CDR3 is 15 residues long. With 5 bases clipped from V and 0 bases from J, the junction kept 2 bases outside the gene matches. Germline CDR1 reads SGHTA; CDR2 reads FQGNSA. The CDR3 here is CASSMTGANTGELFF. As DNA, the CDR3 is TGTGCCAGCAGCATGACAGGGGCGAACACCGGGGAGCTGTTTTTT.

In this sample, this clone turned up a few times. The chain links TRBV18 to TRBJ2-7; the D gene is possibly TRBD2 (7 bases). Germline V gives CDR1 KGHSH, CDR2 LQKENI. V gave up 2 bases and J gave up 5 bases, with 13 bases separating them. This CDR3 region has 14 residues. CDR3 sequence: CASSPGLGGDEQYF. CDR3 coding DNA: TGTGCCAGCTCACCAGGGCTAGGGGGGGACGAGCAGTACTTC.

CDR3: CASSKARREETQYF. The CDR3 nucleotides read TGTGCCAGCAGCAAAGCAAGGAGGGAAGAGACCCAGTACTTC. The chain has TRBV21-1 and TRBJ2-5; the table gives TRBD2 as D, unverified against the DNA. TRBV21-1 represents a pseudogene. CDR3 length: 14 amino acids.